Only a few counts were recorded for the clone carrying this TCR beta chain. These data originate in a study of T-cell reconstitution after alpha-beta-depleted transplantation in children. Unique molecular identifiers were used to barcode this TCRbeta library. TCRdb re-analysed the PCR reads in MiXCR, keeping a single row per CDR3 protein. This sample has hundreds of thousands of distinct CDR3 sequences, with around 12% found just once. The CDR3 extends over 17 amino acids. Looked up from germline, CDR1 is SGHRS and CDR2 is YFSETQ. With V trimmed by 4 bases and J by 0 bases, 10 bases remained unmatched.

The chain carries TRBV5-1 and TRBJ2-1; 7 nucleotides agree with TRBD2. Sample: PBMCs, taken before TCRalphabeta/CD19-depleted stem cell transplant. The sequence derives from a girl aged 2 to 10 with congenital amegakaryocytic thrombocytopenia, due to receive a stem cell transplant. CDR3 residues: CASSGRQAGSSYNEQFF. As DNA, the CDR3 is TGCGCCAGCAGCGGCAGGCAAGCGGGGAGCTCCTACAATGAGCAGTTCTTC.